This note documents a single T cell receptor beta chain sequence. This entry comes from a study of blood T cell repertoires in COVID-19. Libraries were prepared by immunoSEQ multiplex PCR; TCRdb keeps only in-frame clonotypes and omits some of them. Of roughly 450,000 clones in the sample, 90% were seen once. Germline V lookup: CDR1 SQVTM, CDR2 ANQGSEA. The V gene end was trimmed by 4 bases and the J gene end by 6 bases; junction bases not matched to a gene: 6. The CDR3 length is 13 residues. The clonotype originates from a man aged 18 to 30 who had recovered from COVID-19. The sequenced sample consisted of PBMCs or T cells enriched from blood (not recorded which). The chain links TRBV29-1 to TRBJ1-1, with 9 bases fitting TRBD1. The CDR3 loop reads CSVARDRVSEAFF. In DNA, the CDR3 is TGCAGCGTTGCCCGGGACAGGGTGTCTGAAGCTTTCTTT.